These 24 T cell receptor beta chains share one sample of origin, sequenced in a study of T cell repertoires in enteric fever. TCRdb reprocessed the reads with MiXCR, giving one entry per CDR3 protein. The sample contains 1,200 to 1,500 distinct CDR3 sequences, 30% to 45% of which appear only once. Sequenced: CCR7- CD38- CD4+ T cells from PBMCs. These receptors originate from a human donor with Salmonella enteric fever, either typhoid or paratyphoid (not recorded which).

The rearrangement links TRBV3-1 to TRBJ2-7; 9 positions agree with TRBD1. This CDR3 is 15 amino acids long. The germline gives CDR1 LGHDT, CDR2 YNNKEL (reference sequence). Trimming at V came to 0 bases and at J to 2 bases, leaving 2 bases not matched to a gene. The CDR3 spells CASSQETGGPYEQYF. CDR3 nucleotides: TGTGCCAGCAGCCAAGAGACAGGGGGGCCCTACGAGCAGTACTTC.

Within the sample, this clonotype is large. The chain uses TRBV5-1 and TRBJ1-1; D unresolved. This CDR3 spans 15 amino acids. The germline V and J ends were trimmed by 9 bases and 4 bases, with 22 bases remaining between them. The V gene's germline CDR1 is SGHRS and CDR2 YFSETQ. As DNA, the CDR3 is TGCGCCACCAACCTTGACCGGGCGGGATTCACTGAAGCTTTCTTT. It translates to CATNLDRAGFTEAFF. The whole variable domain, filled in from reference TRBV5-1 and TRBJ1-1, reads KAGVTQTPRYLIKTRGQQVTLSCSPISGHRSVSWYQQTPGQGLQFLFEYFSETQRNKGNFPGRFSGRQFSNSRSEMNVSTLELGDSALYLCATNLDRAGFTEAFFGQGTRLTVV.

The chain is built from TRBV7-9 and TRBJ1-1; TRBD1 might be the D (5 bases). The germline V and J ends were trimmed by 1 base and 1 base, with 19 bases remaining between them. Germline CDR1 is SEHNR and CDR2 is FQNEAQ (reference sequence). The CDR3 consists of 18 residues. The CDR3: CASSLELWGVSENTEAFF. The CDR3 coding sequence is TGTGCCAGCAGCTTAGAGTTGTGGGGCGTATCGGAGAACACTGAAGCTTTCTTT. The full variable domain, in which reference TRBV7-9 and TRBJ1-1 provide the parts outside the CDR3, is DTGVSQNPRHKITKRGQNVTFRCDPISEHNRLYWYRQTLGQGPEFLTYFQNEAQLEKSRLLSDRFSAERPKGSFSTLEIQRTEQGDSAMYLCASSLELWGVSENTEAFFGQGTRLTVV.

The chain combines TRBV5-1 with TRBJ2-1, with D maybe TRBD1 (7 bases). The germline CDR1 and CDR2 sequences are SGHRS and YFSETQ. CDR3 length: 15 amino acids. V was cut by 4 bases and J by 4 bases, with 15 bases left in between. Here the CDR3 DNA reads TGCGCCAGCAGCCCGACAGGGACTTATTACAATGAGCAGTTCTTC. Translated, it gives CASSPTGTYYNEQFF.

The chain joins TRBV12-3 or TRBV12-4 to TRBJ2-3, with 7 bases that match TRBD1. Trimming at V came to 4 bases and at J to 5 bases, leaving 12 bases not matched to a gene. This CDR3 comprises 16 residues. The CDR3 DNA follows: TGTGCCAGCAGTTGGGATGCAGGGGGACATGGAGATACGCAGTATTTT. Encoded protein: CASSWDAGGHGDTQYF.

The chain carries TRBV5-1 and TRBJ2-2, with unresolved D. Trimming stripped 4 bases from V and 5 bases from J, with 15 bases between. Germline values: CDR1 SGHRS, CDR2 YFSETQ. The CDR3 has 15 amino acids. In nucleotides, the CDR3 is TGCGCCAGCAGCCCGATAGGCCCGAGGACCGGGGAGCTGTTTTTT. Its protein is CASSPIGPRTGELFF.

This chain joins TRBV5-1 and TRBJ2-2; D is ambiguous. V was trimmed by 2 bases and J by 0 bases, leaving 14 bases between them. CDR3 length: 17 amino acids. Germline V lookup: CDR1 SGHRS, CDR2 YFSETQ. In nucleotides, the CDR3 is TGCGCCAGCAGCTTAAAAGACGGCGGAACGAACACCGGGGAGCTGTTTTTT. Its protein is CASSLKDGGTNTGELFF.

Relative to its sample, this clonotype is hyperexpanded. The chain recombines TRBV7-9 with TRBJ2-3, with 7 bases identical to TRBD1. V lost 5 bases, J lost 4 bases, and 12 bases stayed unmatched. Germline-derived CDR1 and CDR2 are SEHNR and FQNEAQ (reference sequence). This CDR3 contains 16 residues. The DNA for the CDR3 is TGTGCCAGCAGCGTACGGACAGGAATAGTCGCAGATACGCAGTATTTT. It translates to CASSVRTGIVADTQYF.

This clonotype is classed as medium-sized (0.01 to 0.1%). This chain joins TRBV5-1 and TRBJ2-1, with a tentative D call TRBD2 (5 bases). CDR1 SGHRS and CDR2 YFSETQ come from the germline V gene. The CDR3 covers 15 residues. V was shortened by 1 base and J by 7 bases, with 15 bases between the two germline ends. This chain's CDR3 is CASSLPQGRRNEQFF. CDR3 DNA: TGCGCCAGCAGCTTGCCCCAAGGCAGGAGGAATGAGCAGTTCTTC.

By share, this clonotype ranks as large (0.1 to 1%). This chain uses TRBV5-1 with TRBJ2-1; D is uncertain. Trimming shortened V by 0 bases and J by 3 bases, and 7 bases separated the two germline ends. The germline CDR1 and CDR2 sequences are SGHRS and YFSETQ. The CDR3 runs 14 residues. CDR3 protein: CASSLAVDYNEQFF. The DNA of the CDR3 is TGCGCCAGCAGCTTGGCCGTGGACTACAATGAGCAGTTCTTC.

Turning to this clonotype: The junction and the germline gene differ at one end; a read error may be behind it. V and J are TRBV12-3 or TRBV12-4 and TRBJ1-2; D not certain. CDR3 length equals 13 residues. This CDR3 is CAISEPTEWGYTF. Here the CDR3 DNA reads TGTGCCATCAGTGAGCCGACGGAGTGGGGCTACACCTTC.

By its share, this clonotype is large. The chain couples TRBV7-6 to TRBJ2-7, with 7 bases fitting TRBD1. The germline V gene encodes CDR1 SGHVS and CDR2 FNYEAQ. The V gene end was trimmed by 5 bases and the J gene end by 5 bases; junction bases not matched to a gene: 9. The CDR3 is made up of 14 amino acids. The CDR3 loop reads CASSPRQGRNEQYF. For the CDR3, the DNA is TGTGCCAGCAGCCCCCGACAGGGTAGGAACGAGCAGTACTTC. Together with reference TRBV7-6 and TRBJ2-7, the CDR3 gives the full variable domain: GAGVSQSPRYKVTKRGQDVALRCDPISGHVSLYWYRQALGQGPEFLTYFNYEAQQDKSGLPNDRFSAERPEGSISTLTIQRTEQRDSAMYRCASSPRQGRNEQYFGPGTRLTVT.

This clonotype qualifies as large. This chain connects TRBV5-1 to TRBJ2-2, with D hard to call. Germline CDR1 and CDR2: SGHRS and YFSETQ. The CDR3 spans 15 residues. The V end was cut by 3 bases, the J end by 10 bases, with 19 bases between. This chain's CDR3 is CASSSGGAERKELFF. The CDR3 DNA reads TGCGCCAGCAGCTCTGGCGGCGCAGAAAGAAAGGAGCTGTTTTTT.

The count of this clonotype is one. A much larger clone lies a single base off, so this may be a read error. The chain combines TRBV6-1 with TRBJ2-5, with TRBD1 identical over 9 bases. Germline CDR1 reads MNHNS; CDR2 reads SASEGT. The CDR3 covers 15 residues. CDR3 protein: CVSDQGQGGGETQYF. Written as DNA, the CDR3 is TGTGTCAGCGACCAGGGACAGGGTGGCGGAGAGACCCAGTACTTC.

The chain joins TRBV5-1 to TRBJ2-7, with 10 bases identical to TRBD2. The CDR3 has 14 amino acids. Losses at the gene ends were 4 bases for V and 2 bases for J; bases not matched to a gene: 3. CDR1 is SGHRS, CDR2 YFSETQ, per germline. The CDR3 spells CASSTGTSAYEQYF. Here the CDR3 DNA reads TGCGCCAGCAGCACCGGGACTAGCGCCTACGAGCAGTACTTC.

The chain has TRBV5-1 and TRBJ2-3, with a weak D call TRBD2 (6 bases). This CDR3 has 14 amino acids. Germline V lookup: CDR1 SGHRS, CDR2 YFSETQ. V gave up 3 bases and J gave up 5 bases, with 13 bases separating them. This CDR3 reads CASSSGLLGDTQYF. The CDR3 DNA is TGCGCCAGCAGCTCGGGACTCCTCGGAGATACGCAGTATTTT.

This clonotype was seen a handful of times. The chain recombines TRBV11-3 with TRBJ2-7; D is unclear. Germline lookup yields CDR1 SGHNT and CDR2 YENEEA. This CDR3 comprises 16 residues. Trimming cost V 4 bases and J 0 bases, with 16 bases left between them. For the CDR3, the DNA is TGTGCCAGCAGCTCCCTGACAAGAGATAGCTCCTACGAGCAGTACTTC. The encoded protein is CASSSLTRDSSYEQYF.

This clonotype has just a few counts. The V and J genes are TRBV7-9 and TRBJ1-2; 7 bases fit TRBD1. The CDR3 totals 13 residues. V shed 8 bases and J 2 bases; nucleotides not matched to a gene: 5. In germline, CDR1 is SEHNR, CDR2 FQNEAQ (reference sequence). As DNA, the CDR3 is TGTGCCAGCGGCAGGGACAGAAACTATGGCTACACCTTC. Protein sequence: CASGRDRNYGYTF.

This chain uses TRBV5-1 with TRBJ2-7; tentative D call: TRBD1 (7 bases). The CDR3 loop spans 14 amino acids. Deletions cut 0 bases from V and 5 bases from J, with 12 bases between. The V gene's germline CDR1 is SGHRS and CDR2 YFSETQ. The CDR3, as DNA: TGCGCCAGCAGCTTGGTAGGCAGGGGGGACGAGCAGTACTTC. Translation gives CASSLVGRGDEQYF.

This clonotype has just a few counts. The chain has TRBV5-1 and TRBJ2-1, with 14 bases fitting TRBD2. Germline V lookup: CDR1 SGHRS, CDR2 YFSETQ. V was clipped by 0 bases and J by 8 bases; unmatched bases: 1. The CDR3 has 15 amino acids. The CDR3 bases are TGCGCCAGCAGCTTGGAGGGACTAGCGGGAGATGAGCAGTTCTTC. This encodes CASSLEGLAGDEQFF.

J is TRBJ2-1 and V is TRBV10-1; TRBD2 matches 7 bases. Germline V CDR1 and CDR2: WNHNN, SYGVQD (reference sequence). V lost 5 bases, J lost 0 bases, and 1 base stayed unmatched. The CDR3 is made up of 14 amino acids. CDR3 bases: TGCGCCAGCAGTCCTAGCGGCTCCTACAATGAGCAGTTCTTC. Residues: CASSPSGSYNEQFF.

The CDR3 loop reads CASSFGGADGREQYF. Written as DNA, the CDR3 is TGTGCCAGCAGCTTTGGGGGAGCCGACGGGCGCGAGCAGTACTTC. This chain links TRBV7-9 with TRBJ2-7, with D perhaps matching TRBD1 or TRBD2 (5 bases each). V was pared by 3 bases and J by 6 bases, with 18 bases between. Looked up from germline, CDR1 is SEHNR and CDR2 is FQNEAQ (reference sequence). The length of the CDR3 is 15 residues.

The V gene is TRBV4-2, the J gene TRBJ2-2, with D perhaps assigned TRBD1 or TRBD2 (7 bases each). V dropped 4 bases and J dropped 3 bases, with 21 bases sitting between them. Germline V gene data show CDR1 as LGHNA and CDR2 as YNFKEQ. This CDR3 has 18 amino acids. Written as DNA, the CDR3 is TGTGCCAGCAGCCTGCTCCCTCAGGGGGGGCCGGACACCGGGGAGCTGTTTTTT. As protein: CASSLLPQGGPDTGELFF.

This clonotype was counted a few times. The chain has TRBV5-1 and TRBJ2-7; TRBD1 might be the D (5 bases). Between the trimmed V and J ends, which lost 2 bases and 4 bases, there was a span of 13 bases. Germline V lookup: CDR1 SGHRS, CDR2 YFSETQ. The CDR3 spans 14 residues. The DNA of the CDR3 is TGCGCCAGCAGCTTTAACCAGGGATTGTACGAGCAGTACTTC. It yields the protein CASSFNQGLYEQYF. Looking up the rest from reference TRBV5-1 and TRBJ2-7 gives the full variable domain: KAGVTQTPRYLIKTRGQQVTLSCSPISGHRSVSWYQQTPGQGLQFLFEYFSETQRNKGNFPGRFSGRQFSNSRSEMNVSTLELGDSALYLCASSFNQGLYEQYFGPGTRLTVT.